The 24 T cell receptor beta chains below come from one sample, sequenced in a study of shared clonotypes between healthy human individuals. Only CD45RO-negative cells positively selected for CCR7 counted as naive CD8 cells, so terminally differentiated effector memory CD45RA+ cells were excluded. Produced via immunoSEQ multiplex PCR; TCRdb's table is partial and in-frame only. The sample lists just over 2,000,000 clones; about 95% were seen once. The sequenced sample consisted of naive CD8+ T cells sorted from blood. Every receptor here comes from a man aged 18 to 30 in good health.

The V call is TRBV9, the J call TRBJ2-4, with no clear D. The V and J ends lost 4 bases and 6 bases respectively, with 5 bases between them. The CDR3 is 11 amino acids. Germline CDR1 and CDR2: SGDLS and YYNGEE. The CDR3 DNA reads TGTGCCAGCAGCTCGACAAACATTCAGTACTTC. Protein: CASSSTNIQYF.

This clone was recorded once. This chain joins TRBV2 and TRBJ2-1; D is undetermined. V was cut by 6 bases and J by 3 bases, with 6 bases left in between. Germline V gene lookup returns CDR1 SNHLY and CDR2 FYNNEI. This CDR3 contains 12 residues. The chain's CDR3 is CASRSDYNEQFF. The CDR3 region has the DNA TGTGCCAGCAGGTCCGACTACAATGAGCAGTTCTTC.

The chain combines TRBV30 with TRBJ2-7, with 7 nucleotides matching TRBD2. J lost 7 bases, V lost 2 bases, and 8 bases had no gene match. Germline CDR1 is GTSNPN and CDR2 is SVGIG (reference sequence). The CDR3 contains 13 residues. The CDR3 DNA sequence: TGTGCCTGGAGTTCCGGGCACGGGGGGGAGCAGTACTTC. It encodes CAWSSGHGGEQYF.

J is TRBJ1-2 and V is TRBV2; D gene ambiguous. CDR1 is SNHLY, CDR2 FYNNEI, per germline. Trimming shortened V by 4 bases and J by 0 bases, and 9 bases separated the two germline ends. There are 14 residues in the CDR3. The CDR3 reads CASSGEDPNYGYTF. As DNA, the CDR3 is TGTGCCAGCAGTGGGGAGGATCCTAACTATGGCTACACCTTC.

The V gene is TRBV7-8, the J gene TRBJ2-2; D possibly matches TRBD1 or TRBD2 (5 bases each). The CDR3 totals 15 residues. Germline CDR1 reads SGHVS; CDR2 reads FQNEAQ. V lost 3 bases, J lost 7 bases, and 15 bases lay in between. The CDR3 DNA reads as TGTGCCAGCAGCTTTGGGGCGCGGGCTAGCGGGGAGCTGTTTTTT. This sequence encodes CASSFGARASGELFF.

The chain recombines TRBV19 with TRBJ2-5; D may match TRBD1 or TRBD2 (6 bases each). This CDR3 spans 16 amino acids. CDR1 and CDR2 from the germline V gene are LNHDA and SQIVND (reference sequence). The V and J ends lost 4 bases and 4 bases respectively, with 19 bases between them. CDR3 sequence: CASSTNPGAAGETQYF. The CDR3 nucleotides are TGTGCCAGTAGTACCAATCCGGGGGCAGCCGGAGAGACCCAGTACTTC. Variable domain in full (rest from reference TRBV19 and TRBJ2-5): DGGITQSPKYLFRKEGQNVTLSCEQNLNHDAMYWYRQDPGQGLRLIYYSQIVNDFQKGDIAEGYSVSREKKESFPLTVTSAQKNPTAFYLCASSTNPGAAGETQYFGPGTRLLVL.

The chain joins TRBV4-1 to TRBJ1-4; no firm D call. Germline-derived CDR1 and CDR2 are MGHRA and YSYEKL. The length of the CDR3 is 16 residues. The V and J ends lost 3 bases and 7 bases respectively, with 18 bases between them. CDR3 residues: CASSQLGYGSLEKLFF. The CDR3 DNA reads as TGCGCCAGCAGCCAGTTGGGATACGGGTCCCTTGAAAAACTGTTTTTT.

The chain employs TRBV5-6 and TRBJ1-1; D gene unclear. Trimming took off 4 bases at V and 4 bases at J, with 14 bases between the two ends. The CDR3 totals 14 residues. CDR1 SGHDT and CDR2 YYEEEE come from the germline V gene. The CDR3 sequence: CASSPGSGGTEAFF. As DNA, the CDR3 is TGTGCCAGCAGCCCGGGGTCCGGCGGCACTGAAGCTTTCTTT.

V usage is TRBV28 and J usage is TRBJ2-4; D is unclear. Germline V gene lookup returns CDR1 MDHEN and CDR2 SYDVKM. V dropped 4 bases and J dropped 8 bases, with 18 bases sitting between them. The CDR3 is made up of 15 amino acids. This CDR3 reads CASSWNLGVRDIQYF. CDR3 DNA sequence: TGTGCCAGCAGTTGGAATCTTGGGGTACGGGACATTCAGTACTTC.

V gene TRBV6-1 combines with J gene TRBJ2-7, with TRBD1 matching over 11 bases. The CDR3 covers 14 residues. The germline V gene has CDR1 MNHNS and CDR2 SASEGT. After removal of 5 bases from V and 4 bases from J, the junction contained 4 bases not matched to a gene. CDR3 region: CASSQGTGGYEQYF. DNA of the CDR3: TGTGCCAGCAGTCAGGGGACAGGGGGTTACGAGCAGTACTTC.

This chain connects TRBV14 to TRBJ2-1; tentatively, D is TRBD2 (6 bases). Germline V CDR1 and CDR2: SGHDN, FVKESK. V dropped 5 bases and J dropped 11 bases, with 16 bases sitting between them. The CDR3 extends over 13 amino acids. The CDR3 DNA follows: TGTGCCAGCAGCTTACCGTGGAGCGGGCAGCAGTTCTTC. It specifies CASSLPWSGQQFF.

The chain joins TRBV5-3 to TRBJ1-6; D uncertain. TRBV5-3 is assigned to the ORF class and has an uncertain function. The CDR3 runs to 12 residues. Trimming shortened V by 4 bases and J by 13 bases, and 12 bases separated the two germline ends. The CDR3 loop is CARSPPDNPLHF. DNA of the CDR3: TGTGCCAGAAGCCCCCCAGATAATCCCCTCCACTTT.

The J gene is TRBJ1-2, the V gene TRBV11-1; maybe TRBD1 (6 bases). From germline, CDR1 is SGHAT and CDR2 FQDESV (reference sequence). The CDR3 is 13 amino acids. V was cut by 4 bases and J by 8 bases, with 14 bases left in between. CDR3 sequence (DNA): TGTGCCAGCAGCTCACTACAGGGAGCGGGCTACACCTTC. It encodes CASSSLQGAGYTF.

A remark on this clone: This sample also contains other DNA sequences that code for the same CDR3. The chain employs TRBV19 and TRBJ2-7; 7 nucleotides line up with TRBD1. Germline V gene lookup returns CDR1 LNHDA and CDR2 SQIVND (reference sequence). Trimming cost V 5 bases and J 4 bases; bases outside gene matches: 5. CDR3 size: 13 residues. This chain's CDR3 is CASSPGQLYEQYF. The CDR3 coding sequence is TGTGCCAGTAGTCCGGGACAGCTTTACGAGCAGTACTTC.

The chain couples TRBV2 to TRBJ1-2, with D uncertain. Between the trimmed V and J ends, which lost 6 bases and 2 bases, there was a span of 16 bases. The length of the CDR3 is 15 residues. Germline V gene lookup returns CDR1 SNHLY and CDR2 FYNNEI. The CDR3 DNA reads as TGTGCCAGCAGCCCCCGAGGAACAGCGAACTATGGCTACACCTTC. This translates into CASSPRGTANYGYTF.

V usage is TRBV7-2 and J usage is TRBJ2-7, with 15 bases identical to TRBD2. CDR1 SGHTA and CDR2 FQGNSA come from the germline V gene. This CDR3 has 15 residues. J lost 5 bases, V lost 5 bases, and 4 bases had no gene match. CDR3 sequence: CASSHGTSGRNEQYF. Written as DNA, the CDR3 is TGTGCCAGCAGCCACGGGACTAGCGGGAGGAACGAGCAGTACTTC.

A word on this clone: This sample includes further DNA sequences coding for the same CDR3. V is TRBV27 and J is TRBJ2-7; TRBD1 aligns across 12 bases. The J segment lost 6 bases and the V segment lost 4 bases, leaving 4 bases of the junction unmatched. The CDR3 totals 14 residues. Germline CDR1 and CDR2: MNHEY and SMNVEV (reference sequence). DNA of the CDR3: TGTGCCAGCAGTTCCGGGACAGGGGGCCGCGAGCAGTACTTC. Protein product: CASSSGTGGREQYF.

In its sample, this clone was seen once. The sample contains more than one DNA sequence encoding this CDR3. The V gene is TRBV9, the J gene TRBJ2-7; either TRBD1 or TRBD2 may fit D (5 bases each). Trimming removed 1 base from V and 6 bases from J, with 11 bases in between. This CDR3 spans 13 amino acids. Germline V gene sequence: CDR1 SGDLS, CDR2 YYNGEE. CDR3 region: CASSVYGGSEQYF. The CDR3, as DNA: TGTGCCAGCAGCGTATATGGGGGTTCCGAGCAGTACTTC.

Turning to this clone: This CDR3 is also generated by other DNA sequences in the sample. The rearrangement uses TRBV7-3 and TRBJ1-1; TRBD1 might be the D (6 bases). Germline CDR1 reads SGHTA; CDR2 reads FQGTGA. This CDR3 region has 13 residues. Trimming pared 5 bases from V and 1 base from J, leaving 8 bases between. CDR3 DNA sequence: TGTGCCAGCAGCCCGACAGGGAACACTGAAGCTTTCTTT. Translated, it gives CASSPTGNTEAFF. The entire variable domain, with the rest obtained from reference TRBV7-3 and TRBJ1-1, is as follows: GAGVSQTPSNKVTEKGKYVELRCDPISGHTALYWYRQSLGQGPEFLIYFQGTGAADDSGLPNDRFFAVRPEGSVSTLKIQRTERGDSAVYLCASSPTGNTEAFFGQGTRLTVV.

This chain joins TRBV10-2 and TRBJ2-3; D remains unclear. Trimming pared 2 bases from V and 7 bases from J, leaving 13 bases between. Germline CDR1 WSHSY, CDR2 SAAADI. The CDR3 extends over 14 amino acids. As DNA, the CDR3 is TGCGCCAGCAGTGAGCCCTCGCCTGCGTATACGCAGTATTTT. It encodes CASSEPSPAYTQYF.

The chain carries TRBV4-2 and TRBJ2-7; 11 bases are shared with TRBD1. Germline CDR1 is LGHNA and CDR2 is YNFKEQ. This CDR3 is 14 amino acids long. Trimming at V came to 8 bases and at J to 3 bases, leaving 6 bases not matched to a gene. In DNA form, the CDR3 reads TGTGCCAGCGGGGCGGGACAGGGGGGCTACGAGCAGTACTTC. Protein: CASGAGQGGYEQYF.

Only one count was recorded for this clone. The rearrangement uses TRBV4-1 and TRBJ1-4; no reliable D call. This CDR3 has 13 residues. The V gene lost 3 bases and the J gene lost 8 bases, with 10 bases spanning the gap. Germline-derived CDR1 and CDR2 are MGHRA and YSYEKL. The CDR3 reads CASSHRGGEKLFF. As DNA, the CDR3 is TGCGCCAGCAGCCATCGAGGTGGGGAAAAACTGTTTTTT.

Worth noting for this clone: This CDR3 is also generated by other DNA sequences in the sample. CDR3 region: CAWSTAGGPYEQYF. The CDR3 DNA is TGTGCCTGGTCCACGGCAGGGGGACCCTACGAGCAGTACTTC. The rearrangement links TRBV30 to TRBJ2-7, with TRBD1 identical over 7 bases. CDR1 is GTSNPN and CDR2 is SVGIG in the germline V gene (reference sequence). The CDR3 is made up of 14 amino acids. After removal of 5 bases from V and 2 bases from J, the junction contained 9 bases not matched to a gene.

Comments on this clone: Compared with germline, one end of the junction differs, possibly owing to a read error. The V gene is TRBV29-1, the J gene TRBJ2-5; D remains ambiguous. The V gene's germline CDR1 is SQVTM and CDR2 ANQGSEA. This CDR3 spans 14 amino acids. CDR3 coding DNA: TGCAGCGTGGAAGACTTAGGGCCGGTAGAGACCCAGTACTTC. Translation gives CSVEDLGPVETQYF.